These 2 T cell receptor beta chains came from one sample sequenced in a study of Graves' ophthalmopathy and Graves' hyperthyroidism. Beta-chain TCR CDR3 regions were amplified from RNA transcripts. An initial RT-PCR round employing HTBI primers preceded a second-round multiplex PCR. TCRdb passed the multiplex PCR reads through MiXCR, listing each CDR3 protein once. The sample lists around 590,000 distinct CDR3 sequences; 35% to 45% were seen once. Sequencing used peripheral blood or thyroid tissue (not recorded which). These receptors were obtained from an adult man with Graves' hyperthyroidism.

CDR3 loop: CASSSSAVATNEKLFF. Written as DNA, the CDR3 is TGTGCCAGCAGCTCCTCAGCGGTTGCAACTAATGAAAAACTGTTTTTT. The chain has TRBV11-1 and TRBJ1-4; no reliable D call. The germline CDR1 and CDR2 sequences are SGHAT and FQDESV (reference sequence). The CDR3 contains 16 residues. Trimming cost V 4 bases and J 0 bases, with 12 bases left between them.

This sequence joins TRBV20-1 and TRBJ2-7, with D possibly matching TRBD1 (6 bases). This CDR3 comprises 13 residues. Germline V lookup: CDR1 DFQATT, CDR2 SNEGSKA (reference sequence). V lost 1 base, J lost 4 bases, and 11 bases lay in between. CDR3 amino acids: CSARGGRGYEQYF. CDR3 nucleotides: TGCAGTGCTAGAGGGGGCAGGGGATACGAGCAGTACTTC.